One and the same sample provided the 8 T cell receptor beta chains below, sequenced in a study of cytomegalovirus exposure and HLA in healthy donors. PCR amplification relied on 60 Vbeta primers (plus 13 Jbeta primers). Profiling relied on immunoSEQ multiplex PCR, and the TCRdb table lists in-frame clones only, not all of them. Seen here are roughly 100,000 clones, roughly three quarters observed once, and the top ten hold approximately 1.7%. Specimen: PBMCs. Receptors originate from a woman in her thirties or forties in good health and CMV-seronegative.

This clone has just a few counts. The chain uses TRBV7-9 and TRBJ1-1; D ambiguous. The germline V gene encodes CDR1 SEHNR and CDR2 FQNEAQ (reference sequence). V was cut by 6 bases and J by 4 bases, with 9 bases left in between. This CDR3 is 12 amino acids long. The CDR3 DNA reads TGTGCCAGCAGTGAGGAGGGCACTGAAGCTTTCTTT. It is translated as CASSEEGTEAFF.

The rearrangement joins TRBV19 to TRBJ1-2; D is ambiguous. Trimming left V 5 bases short and J 4 bases short, with 14 bases between. The germline V gene encodes CDR1 LNHDA and CDR2 SQIVND (reference sequence). CDR3 size: 14 residues. In DNA form, the CDR3 reads TGTGCCAGTAGTGGGCGGGAGGCGGCCTATGGCTACACCTTC. Amino acid sequence: CASSGREAAYGYTF.

V is TRBV15 and J is TRBJ2-1; 10 bases fit TRBD2. The germline V gene has CDR1 LNHNV and CDR2 YYDKDF (reference sequence). V was clipped by 4 bases and J by 7 bases; unmatched bases: 7. CDR3 length: 15 residues. The CDR3, as DNA: TGTGCCACCAGCACTCAGCGGGAGGGAAGGAATGAGCAGTTCTTC. As protein: CATSTQREGRNEQFF.

The table lists this clone with a count of one. This sequence joins TRBV7-9 and TRBJ2-5, with no clear D. In germline, CDR1 is SEHNR, CDR2 FQNEAQ (reference sequence). Trimming took 2 bases from V and 4 from J, leaving 17 bases between them. The CDR3 covers 16 residues. CDR3: CASSLSVLAPGETQYF. CDR3 in DNA: TGTGCCAGCAGCTTATCGGTCTTAGCCCCCGGAGAGACCCAGTACTTC.

The chain is built from TRBV5-1 and TRBJ2-7, with D possibly TRBD1 on 5 matching bases. This CDR3 is 14 amino acids long. Germline CDR1 reads SGHRS; CDR2 reads YFSETQ. V was cut by 4 bases and J by 4 bases, with 15 bases left in between. The DNA of the CDR3 is TGCGCCAGCAGCCTTGCGGCAGGGCGGTACGAGCAGTACTTC. Its protein is CASSLAAGRYEQYF.

The sample holds one count of this clone. The chain uses TRBV6-5 and TRBJ1-1; D is ambiguous. Germline V lookup: CDR1 MNHEY, CDR2 SVGAGI. V dropped 6 bases and J dropped 8 bases, with 13 bases sitting between them. The CDR3 extends over 12 amino acids. The CDR3 loop is CASRPRGAEAFF. CDR3 nucleotides: TGTGCCAGCAGACCCCGGGGAGCCGAAGCTTTCTTT.

V usage is TRBV19 and J usage is TRBJ1-5, with 9 bases that match TRBD1. The CDR3 loop spans 17 amino acids. CDR1 is LNHDA, CDR2 SQIVND, per germline (reference sequence). With V trimmed by 4 bases and J by 1 base, 8 bases remained unmatched. The CDR3 reads CASSTNRGPASNQPQHF. In DNA form, the CDR3 reads TGTGCCAGTAGTACAAACAGGGGGCCGGCGAGCAATCAGCCCCAGCATTTT. Complete variable domain (other parts from reference TRBV19 and TRBJ1-5): DGGITQSPKYLFRKEGQNVTLSCEQNLNHDAMYWYRQDPGQGLRLIYYSQIVNDFQKGDIAEGYSVSREKKESFPLTVTSAQKNPTAFYLCASSTNRGPASNQPQHFGDGTRLSIL.

This clone occurred a few times. This chain joins TRBV7-3 and TRBJ2-3; D remains unclear. Germline loops: CDR1 SGHTA, CDR2 FQGTGA. V lost 5 bases and J lost 0, with 6 bases in between. The CDR3 contains 13 residues. CDR3: CASSAGSTDTQYF. The CDR3 nucleotides read TGTGCCAGCAGCGCCGGGAGCACAGATACGCAGTATTTT.